The 29 T cell receptor beta chains below all came from one sample that was sequenced in a study of blood T cells in healthy people across ages. Primed by a sample-barcoded 5' primer and a J-beta primer mix, a second PCR proceeded for about 7 to 11 cycles. Via MiXCR, TCRdb re-called the 5' RACE reads, giving one row per CDR3 protein. The data contain 650,000 to 1,000,000 distinct CDR3 sequences, approximately 35% of them singletons. Sequencing used blood. These TCRs come from a man between 18 and 35 years old in good health.

This clonotype showed up just a few times. This chain links TRBV9 with TRBJ2-3; 8 nucleotides align to TRBD2. V trimming: 7 bases; J trimming: 2 bases; junction bases outside the gene matches: 21. Per germline, CDR1 SGDLS and CDR2 YYNGEE. The CDR3 runs 19 residues. Here the CDR3 reads CASDSRAGGKEKTTDTQYF. The CDR3, as DNA: TGTGCCAGCGACTCCCGGGCGGGGGGAAAAGAGAAAACCACAGATACGCAGTATTTT.

With respect to this clonotype: A much larger clonotype is one base distant, so this may be a read error. The rearrangement joins TRBV4-3 to TRBJ2-3; no clear D. Germline CDR1 and CDR2: LGHNA and YSLEER. V lost 1 base to trimming and J lost 3 bases, with 8 bases between them. The CDR3 is 14 residues long. This chain's CDR3 is CASSQAGPTDTQYF. The CDR3 region has the DNA TGCGCCAGCAGCCAAGCGGGCCCGACAGATACGCAGTATTTT.

The V gene is TRBV7-9, the J gene TRBJ2-4, with D possibly TRBD2 on 5 matching bases. The J call may be incorrect, as the DNA end agrees better with TRBJ2-7. Per germline, CDR1 SEHNR and CDR2 FQNEAQ (reference sequence). The CDR3 extends over 15 amino acids. The CDR3 region has the DNA TGTGCCAGCAGCAGCCTCGGGGTATGGGGCTACGAGCAGTACTTC. It translates to CASSSLGVWGYEQYF.

The chain uses TRBV5-1 and TRBJ2-7, with a possible D match to TRBD1 (6 bases). The CDR3 has 12 amino acids. V dropped 3 bases and J dropped 6 bases, with 10 bases sitting between them. Germline CDR1 is SGHRS and CDR2 is YFSETQ. The CDR3 DNA follows: TGCGCCAGCAGCTCACAGGGTACCGAGCAGTACTTC. Translated, it gives CASSSQGTEQYF. The whole variable domain, remainder taken from reference TRBV5-1 and TRBJ2-7, is KAGVTQTPRYLIKTRGQQVTLSCSPISGHRSVSWYQQTPGQGLQFLFEYFSETQRNKGNFPGRFSGRQFSNSRSEMNVSTLELGDSALYLCASSSQGTEQYFGPGTRLTVT.

This clonotype was observed a handful of times. The chain combines TRBV20-1 with TRBJ1-2; D is unresolved. V was shortened by 2 bases and J by 5 bases, with 15 bases between the two germline ends. Germline CDR1 and CDR2: DFQATT and SNEGSKA (reference sequence). CDR3 length: 14 residues. CDR3 DNA: TGCAGTGCTAGATTCCCGCCCGGTGGATATGGCTACACCTTC. Translated, it gives CSARFPPGGYGYTF.

V and J are TRBV2 and TRBJ2-1; maybe TRBD2 (5 bases). Trimming removed 2 bases from V and 7 bases from J, with 15 bases in between. This CDR3 spans 15 amino acids. In germline, CDR1 is SNHLY, CDR2 FYNNEI. As DNA, the CDR3 is TGTGCCAGCAGTGAACTAGCTGGGGTGGGAAATGAGCAGTTCTTC. Translated: CASSELAGVGNEQFF. Looking up the rest from reference TRBV2 and TRBJ2-1 gives the full variable domain: EPEVTQTPSHQVTQMGQEVILRCVPISNHLYFYWYRQILGQKVEFLVSFYNNEISEKSEIFDDQFSVERPDGSNFTLKIRSTKLEDSAMYFCASSELAGVGNEQFFGPGTRLTVL.

The chain employs TRBV7-3 and TRBJ2-3; no firm D call. V was cut by 5 bases and J by 3 bases, with 6 bases left in between. The germline V gene encodes CDR1 SGHTA and CDR2 FQGTGA. The CDR3 consists of 12 residues. This chain's CDR3 is CASSQITDTQYF. The CDR3 nucleotides are TGTGCCAGCAGCCAGATAACAGATACGCAGTATTTT. Full variable domain (outside the CDR3, taken from reference TRBV7-3 and TRBJ2-3): GAGVSQTPSNKVTEKGKYVELRCDPISGHTALYWYRQSLGQGPEFLIYFQGTGAADDSGLPNDRFFAVRPEGSVSTLKIQRTERGDSAVYLCASSQITDTQYFGPGTRLTVL.

On this clonotype: A read error is possible here, since a much larger clone lies one base away. The rearrangement links TRBV12-3 or TRBV12-4 to TRBJ2-1; TRBD2 matches at 13 bases. This CDR3 spans 15 amino acids. Trimming removed 7 bases from V and 6 bases from J; junction bases left unmatched: 6. The DNA for the CDR3 is TGTGCCAGCACCCTGGGACTAGCGGGGAGCAATGAGCAGTTCTTC. It encodes CASTLGLAGSNEQFF.

This chain joins TRBV7-9 and TRBJ2-7; tentatively, D is TRBD2 (6 bases). V was cut by 5 bases and J by 2 bases, with 13 bases left in between. The CDR3 runs to 14 residues. Germline CDR1 reads SEHNR; CDR2 reads FQNEAQ (reference sequence). The CDR3 spells CASSAGTSPYEQYF. In DNA, the CDR3 is TGTGCCAGCAGCGCGGGGACCTCTCCCTACGAGCAGTACTTC.

This clonotype has at least ten counts. This chain links TRBV3-1 with TRBJ1-1; D not resolved. Germline loops: CDR1 LGHDT, CDR2 YNNKEL (reference sequence). CDR3 length: 15 residues. The ends were cut back, 1 base at V and 4 bases at J, with 13 bases in the middle. The chain's CDR3 is CASSQAPLSSTEAFF. Written as DNA, the CDR3 is TGTGCCAGCAGCCAAGCACCGTTGAGCAGCACTGAAGCTTTCTTT.

The chain joins TRBV6-2 or TRBV6-3 to TRBJ1-5; possibly TRBD1 for D (5 bases). The CDR3 extends over 14 amino acids. Between the trimmed V and J ends, which lost 8 bases and 4 bases, there was a span of 15 bases. CDR1 MNHEY and CDR2 SVGEGT come from the germline V gene. As DNA, the CDR3 is TGTGCCAGCCAGGGCGCGAACAGGAATCAGCCCCAGCATTTT. It translates to CASQGANRNQPQHF.

This clonotype was counted at least ten times. The rearrangement links TRBV7-6 to TRBJ2-6, with D tentatively TRBD1 (5 bases). The V end was cut by 3 bases, the J end by 0 bases, with 15 bases between. The length of the CDR3 is 18 residues. Germline-derived CDR1 and CDR2 are SGHVS and FNYEAQ. The CDR3 loop is CASSFVDSYDSGANVLTF. The DNA for the CDR3 is TGTGCCAGCAGCTTCGTCGACAGCTATGACTCTGGGGCCAACGTCCTGACTTTC.

This clonotype was seen a handful of times. The J gene is TRBJ1-1, the V gene TRBV6-1; D gene uncertain. The CDR3 covers 15 residues. Germline CDR1 MNHNS, CDR2 SASEGT. The germline V and J ends were trimmed by 0 bases and 1 base, with 9 bases remaining between them. The CDR3 sequence: CASSEATLRNTEAFF. As DNA, the CDR3 is TGTGCCAGCAGTGAAGCTACGCTCCGGAACACTGAAGCTTTCTTT.

As regards this clonotype: At one end the junction does not follow the germline gene, possibly because of a read error. J is TRBJ2-1 and V is TRBV6-5; tentative D call: TRBD2 (5 bases). Germline assignment: CDR1 MNHEY and CDR2 SVGAGI. The CDR3 extends over 15 amino acids. The CDR3 nucleotides read TGTGTCAGCAGCCCCAGCGGCAACTCCTACAATGAGCAGTTCTTC. Encoded protein: CVSSPSGNSYNEQFF.

This clonotype was seen repeatedly, ten times or more. This rearrangement joins TRBV9 to TRBJ1-2; D gene ambiguous. The V end lost 3 bases, the J end lost 3 bases, and 12 bases lay between the germline ends. This CDR3 comprises 14 residues. The germline CDR1 and CDR2 sequences are SGDLS and YYNGEE. The CDR3 bases are TGTGCCAGCAGCGCCCCGTCGGGATACTATGGCTACACCTTC. This codes for CASSAPSGYYGYTF.

The genes are TRBV6-5 and TRBJ1-1; a weak D match, TRBD1 (6 bases). Germline V gene lookup returns CDR1 MNHEY and CDR2 SVGAGI. The CDR3 has 15 amino acids. The ends were cut back, 1 base at V and 5 bases at J, with 14 bases in the middle. The DNA for the CDR3 is TGTGCCAGCAGTTACTTTGTGGACAGTTGGACTGAAGCTTTCTTT. It yields the protein CASSYFVDSWTEAFF.

The rearrangement links TRBV15 to TRBJ2-1; no clear D. The germline V gene encodes CDR1 LNHNV and CDR2 YYDKDF (reference sequence). This CDR3 is built from 9 residues. Trimming took off 11 bases at V and 8 bases at J, with 7 bases between the two ends. CDR3 sequence reads: CASGHEQFF. CDR3 bases: TGTGCCTCAGGACATGAGCAGTTCTTC.

The chain carries TRBV20-1 and TRBJ2-7; no firm D call. Between the trimmed V and J ends, which lost 0 bases and 3 bases, there was a span of 18 bases. The CDR3 is 16 amino acids. The germline gives CDR1 DFQATT, CDR2 SNEGSKA (reference sequence). CDR3 in DNA: TGCAGTGCTAGAGACCTGGACGGCGACACCTTCTACGAGCAGTACTTC. Translated: CSARDLDGDTFYEQYF.

About this clonotype: This may be a read error, as it is one base from a much larger clone. V is TRBV7-2 and J is TRBJ2-5; 9 bases agree with TRBD1. The CDR3 spans 16 residues. Germline assignment: CDR1 SGHTA and CDR2 FQGNSA. The DNA of the CDR3 is TGTGCCGGCAGCTCCGGGACAGGGCTACAGCAAGAGACCCAGTACTTC. Protein sequence: CAGSSGTGLQQETQYF.

A remark on this clonotype: A much larger clone differs from this one at a single base, so this may be a read error. For the CDR3, the DNA is TGCGCCAGCAGCTTACGGGGCGGCCCTAGCACAGATACGCAGTATTTT. This gives the protein CASSLRGGPSTDTQYF. This chain joins TRBV4-1 and TRBJ2-3; D may be TRBD1 or TRBD2 (5 bases each). The V and J ends lost 5 bases and 0 bases respectively, with 15 bases between them. From germline, CDR1 is MGHRA and CDR2 YSYEKL. This CDR3 has 16 amino acids.

In this sample, this clonotype turned up a few times. The CDR3 nucleotides read TGTGCCAGCAGCGTAGGCGGTGGGGGAGAGGGTAATGAGCAGTTCTTC. It translates to CASSVGGGGEGNEQFF. The chain employs TRBV9 and TRBJ2-1, with D tentatively TRBD1 or TRBD2 (5 bases each). In germline, CDR1 is SGDLS, CDR2 YYNGEE. CDR3 length: 16 residues. Trimming left V 0 bases short and J 7 bases short, with 17 bases between.

In its sample, this clonotype was seen a few times. The CDR3 nucleotides read TGTGCCAGCAGTCCTCTAGTGGGGGCGAACACTGAAGCTTTCTTT. Protein sequence: CASSPLVGANTEAFF. The chain uses TRBV27 and TRBJ1-1; a weak D match, TRBD1 (6 bases). The V end lost 5 bases, the J end lost 1 base, and 14 bases lay between the germline ends. Germline values: CDR1 MNHEY, CDR2 SMNVEV (reference sequence). CDR3 length: 15 amino acids.

The table lists this clonotype with many counts. The V and J genes are TRBV7-2 and TRBJ2-7, with 8 bases that match TRBD1. Germline assignment: CDR1 SGHTA and CDR2 FQGNSA. The CDR3 totals 15 residues. Trimming at V came to 5 bases and at J to 2 bases, leaving 8 bases not matched to a gene. The CDR3 coding sequence is TGTGCCAGCAGCCTCCTGGACAGGGATACCTACGAGCAGTACTTC. Amino acids: CASSLLDRDTYEQYF.

There are a few counts of this clonotype. The rearrangement joins TRBV9 to TRBJ1-2; 9 positions agree with TRBD1. The CDR3 totals 16 residues. Losses at the gene ends were 4 bases for V and 4 bases for J; bases not matched to a gene: 11. Germline lookup yields CDR1 SGDLS and CDR2 YYNGEE. The CDR3 region is CASSPNTGGASYGYTF. DNA of the CDR3: TGTGCCAGCAGCCCGAATACAGGGGGCGCTAGCTATGGCTACACCTTC.

This rearrangement joins TRBV12-3 or TRBV12-4 to TRBJ1-4; tentatively, D is TRBD1 (5 bases). V was trimmed by 5 bases and J by 8 bases, leaving 24 bases between them. The CDR3 contains 17 residues. CDR3 in amino acids: CASSPSRGGDVYEKLFF. DNA for the CDR3: TGTGCCAGCAGTCCTAGCCGGGGGGGGGATGTATACGAAAAACTGTTTTTT.

There are a few counts of this clonotype. The V and J genes are TRBV5-6 and TRBJ1-2, with D possibly TRBD1 on 6 matching bases. Trimming cost V 1 base and J 4 bases, with 11 bases left between them. The CDR3 has 14 residues. Germline V gene sequence: CDR1 SGHDT, CDR2 YYEEEE. CDR3 sequence: CASSLTQGSYGYTF. The CDR3 region has the DNA TGTGCCAGCAGCTTGACACAGGGTAGCTATGGCTACACCTTC.

Only a few counts were recorded for this clonotype. CDR3 DNA: TGCAGTGCTAGAGAGGACAGGGTTTTGGATGAGCAGTACTTC. Its translation is CSAREDRVLDEQYF. This chain links TRBV20-1 with TRBJ2-5; TRBD1 agrees at 8 bases. The CDR3 totals 14 residues. V gave up 0 bases and J gave up 11 bases; unmatched junction bases: 11. Looked up from germline, CDR1 is DFQATT and CDR2 is SNEGSKA (reference sequence).

The rearrangement uses TRBV20-1 and TRBJ2-1; unclear D gene. Between the trimmed V and J ends, which lost 0 bases and 7 bases, there was a span of 7 bases. This CDR3 region has 12 residues. CDR1 and CDR2 (germline): DFQATT, SNEGSKA (reference sequence). The chain's CDR3 is CSARDPNNEQFF. The CDR3 DNA is TGCAGTGCTAGAGACCCAAATAATGAGCAGTTCTTC.

The chain couples TRBV19 to TRBJ1-2; 7 nucleotides agree with TRBD1. This CDR3 comprises 13 residues. Germline CDR1 is LNHDA and CDR2 is SQIVND (reference sequence). V lost 3 bases to trimming and J lost 5 bases; unmatched junction nucleotides: 3. The CDR3 is CASSIRDSYGYTF. The CDR3 DNA is TGTGCCAGTAGTATCCGGGACAGTTATGGCTACACCTTC.